These 14 T cell receptor beta chains share one sample of origin, sequenced in a study of T cells in Graves' hyperthyroidism and ophthalmopathy. TCR beta CDR3 regions were amplified from RNA. The TCR CDR3 was amplified in a first-round RT-PCR using the HTBI primer set. TCRdb called the multiplex PCR reads again in MiXCR, with one record for every CDR3 protein. The data hold 350,000 or so distinct CDR3 sequences, with around 23% observed a single time. Sequenced: blood. The receptors originated from a woman between 50 and 59 years old with Graves' hyperthyroidism.

This clonotype turned up a few times. In DNA, the CDR3 is TGTGCCACAGAGAGGGACTATGGCTACACCTTC. It is translated as CATERDYGYTF. The V and J genes are TRBV11-2 and TRBJ1-2; D gene uncertain. V lost 10 bases to trimming and J lost 3 bases, with 9 bases between them. From germline, CDR1 is SGHAT and CDR2 FQNNGV. The CDR3 contains 11 residues.

The rearrangement links TRBV20-1 to TRBJ2-1; 7 bases match TRBD2. J gave up 5 bases and V 2 bases, and 3 bases lay outside the gene matches. The length of the CDR3 is 13 residues. Per the germline V gene, CDR1 is DFQATT and CDR2 is SNEGSKA (reference sequence). The DNA for the CDR3 is TGCAGTGCTAGATCGGGAGGACACAATGAGCAGTTCTTC. Translation gives CSARSGGHNEQFF.

In its sample, this clonotype was seen many times. The rearrangement uses TRBV3-1 and TRBJ1-1; D remains unclear. The CDR3 loop spans 14 amino acids. Trimming shortened V by 2 bases and J by 5 bases, and 12 bases separated the two germline ends. Germline V gives CDR1 LGHDT, CDR2 YNNKEL (reference sequence). The CDR3 DNA reads as TGTGCCAGCAGCCAAAGTCCCCTGGTAACTGAAGCTTTCTTT. Translation: CASSQSPLVTEAFF. Using reference TRBV3-1 and TRBJ1-1 for the parts outside the CDR3, the full variable domain is DTAVSQTPKYLVTQMGNDKSIKCEQNLGHDTMYWYKQDSKKFLKIMFSYNNKELIINETVPNRFSPKSPDKAHLNLHINSLELGDSAVYFCASSQSPLVTEAFFGQGTRLTVV.

There are a few counts of this clonotype. The chain links TRBV5-1 to TRBJ2-1, with D hard to call. The germline V gene has CDR1 SGHRS and CDR2 YFSETQ. This CDR3 region has 12 residues. The ends were cut back, 4 bases at V and 5 bases at J, with 7 bases in the middle. The CDR3 loop reads CASSHNDNEQFF. DNA of the CDR3: TGCGCCAGCAGCCATAATGACAATGAGCAGTTCTTC.

This clonotype was counted ten times or more. This chain joins TRBV5-1 and TRBJ2-2; D gene uncertain. The germline V gene has CDR1 SGHRS and CDR2 YFSETQ. The V end lost 1 base, the J end lost 6 bases, and 4 bases lay between the germline ends. CDR3 length equals 12 residues. The chain's CDR3 is CASSLLAGELFF. The DNA of the CDR3 is TGCGCCAGCAGCTTGTTGGCCGGGGAGCTGTTTTTT. The full variable domain, with the rest looked up from reference TRBV5-1 and TRBJ2-2, is KAGVTQTPRYLIKTRGQQVTLSCSPISGHRSVSWYQQTPGQGLQFLFEYFSETQRNKGNFPGRFSGRQFSNSRSEMNVSTLELGDSALYLCASSLLAGELFFGEGSRLTVL.

The chain joins TRBV28 to TRBJ2-5; 13 bases agree with TRBD2. This CDR3 has 18 amino acids. The J segment lost 5 bases and the V segment lost 5 bases, leaving 14 bases of the junction unmatched. Germline values: CDR1 MDHEN, CDR2 SYDVKM. CDR3 in DNA: TGTGCCAGCAGTCTAACTTTTATCGGACTAGCGGGAGTGGAGACCCAGTACTTC. This codes for CASSLTFIGLAGVETQYF.

This clonotype was counted ten times or more. This chain links TRBV6-1 with TRBJ2-1; 11 bases are a match to TRBD2. Germline lookup yields CDR1 MNHNS and CDR2 SASEGT. J was trimmed by 4 bases and V by 6 bases; bases with no gene match: 8. The CDR3 consists of 16 residues. The CDR3 protein is CASRSLAGGFYNEQFF. The CDR3 nucleotides are TGTGCCAGCAGGTCCTTAGCGGGGGGGTTTTACAATGAGCAGTTCTTC.

V gene TRBV5-1 combines with J gene TRBJ2-3, with TRBD1 as a possible D gene (6 bases). V was shortened by 4 bases and J by 4 bases, with 16 bases between the two germline ends. Germline assignment: CDR1 SGHRS and CDR2 YFSETQ. This CDR3 has 15 amino acids. This CDR3 is CASSRDTGLPDTQYF. DNA of the CDR3: TGCGCCAGCAGCCGGGACACCGGTCTTCCAGATACGCAGTATTTT.

This clonotype showed up many times. The chain carries TRBV13 and TRBJ2-1, with TRBD2 identical over 11 bases. CDR3 length: 20 amino acids. The V and J ends lost 5 bases and 2 bases, in that order; junction bases with no gene match: 17. The V gene's germline CDR1 is PRHDT and CDR2 FYEKMQ (reference sequence). Written as DNA, the CDR3 is TGTGCCAGCAGCCCTCCTCAGACCACTAGCGGGAGTGGGACCTACAATGAGCAGTTCTTC. This codes for CASSPPQTTSGSGTYNEQFF. The full variable domain, with the rest looked up from reference TRBV13 and TRBJ2-1, is AAGVIQSPRHLIKEKRETATLKCYPIPRHDTVYWYQQGPGQDPQFLISFYEKMQSDKGSIPDRFSAQQFSDYHSELNMSSLELGDSALYFCASSPPQTTSGSGTYNEQFFGPGTRLTVL.

This clonotype appeared a single time. This clone may be a read error of a much larger clone one base away. The V call is TRBV5-1, the J call TRBJ2-7, with a possible D match to TRBD1 (5 bases). The V end lost 2 bases, the J end lost 3 bases, and 18 bases lay between the germline ends. The CDR3 consists of 16 residues. The germline V gene encodes CDR1 SGHRS and CDR2 YFSETQ. The CDR3 sequence is CASSFEAVGACYEQYF. CDR3 sequence (DNA): TGCGCCAGCAGCTTTGAGGCGGTAGGGGCATGCTACGAGCAGTACTTC.

The genes are TRBV5-1 and TRBJ2-4; 11 nucleotides align to TRBD1. Germline V CDR1 and CDR2: SGHRS, YFSETQ. This CDR3 is built from 14 residues. Trimming cost V 4 bases and J 6 bases; bases outside gene matches: 3. The CDR3 sequence: CASSQGTGGNIQYF. The CDR3 DNA follows: TGCGCCAGCAGCCAAGGGACAGGGGGAAACATTCAGTACTTC.

Many counts were recorded for this clonotype. The chain combines TRBV28 with TRBJ2-1; 15 bases fit TRBD2. V shed 0 bases and J 7 bases; nucleotides not matched to a gene: 1. This CDR3 is built from 16 residues. Looked up from germline, CDR1 is MDHEN and CDR2 is SYDVKM. CDR3 sequence: CASSLWGTSGGNEQFF. The CDR3, as DNA: TGTGCCAGCAGTTTATGGGGGACTAGCGGGGGGAATGAGCAGTTCTTC.

This clonotype was counted ten times or more. The chain links TRBV20-1 to TRBJ2-1; D might be TRBD2 (5 bases). This CDR3 has 14 amino acids. Germline CDR1 DFQATT, CDR2 SNEGSKA (reference sequence). Trimming left V 2 bases short and J 6 bases short, with 14 bases between. Here the CDR3 DNA reads TGCAGTGCTAGATTAGAGGGTTGGAGCAATGAGCAGTTCTTC. Residues: CSARLEGWSNEQFF.

This clonotype was counted a few times. The chain joins TRBV7-9 to TRBJ2-1; 9 bases align to TRBD2. Trimming took 1 base from V and 5 from J; bases not matched to a gene: 6. The CDR3 spans 16 residues. In germline, CDR1 is SEHNR, CDR2 FQNEAQ (reference sequence). The CDR3 sequence is CASSLVTSGRHNEQFF. As DNA, the CDR3 is TGTGCCAGCAGCTTAGTTACTAGCGGGCGCCACAATGAGCAGTTCTTC.